What follows are 5 T cell receptor beta chains derived from one specimen sequenced in a study of OX40 agonist ivuxolimab in advanced cancers. Receptor libraries were prepared by the immunoSEQ multiplex PCR assay. The table was pulled from immuneACCESS by TCRdb, which kept in-frame rearrangements only. Such tables lose some clones; where checked, under half of the loss comes from unresolved V genes, and the rest has no known cause. This sample comprises more than 35,000 clones, approximately 84% of them detected only once. The ten largest clones add up to about 6.8% of the sample. The sample in question was CD4+ or CD8+ T cells sorted from blood, obtained in a trial of the OX40 agonist ivuxolimab. The receptors were sampled from an adult with an advanced solid tumor such as melanoma, head and neck, liver or kidney cancer.

DNA of the CDR3: TGTGCCAGCAGCGTCAGTCGAAACATTCAGTACTTC. Residues: CASSVSRNIQYF. This chain links TRBV28 with TRBJ2-4; D gene uncertain. V lost 6 bases, J lost 6 bases, and 9 bases lay in between. Germline assignment: CDR1 MDHEN and CDR2 SYDVKM. This CDR3 is 12 amino acids long.

The chain joins TRBV4-1 to TRBJ2-7, with 11 nucleotides matching TRBD2. The CDR3 covers 16 residues. Germline V CDR1 and CDR2: MGHRA, YSYEKL. With V trimmed by 1 base and J by 4 bases, 6 bases remained unmatched. CDR3 protein: CASSQGLAGGRYEQYF. In DNA, the CDR3 is TGCGCCAGCAGCCAAGGCCTAGCGGGAGGAAGATACGAGCAGTACTTC.

This clone was seen just once. This chain joins TRBV2 and TRBJ1-2; 10 nucleotides match TRBD1. J gave up 4 bases and V 6 bases, and 11 bases lay outside the gene matches. CDR3 length: 16 residues. Germline values: CDR1 SNHLY, CDR2 FYNNEI. In nucleotides, the CDR3 is TGTGCCAGCAGCCGGTACCGAGGACAGGGGGTCTATGGCTACACCTTC. This gives the protein CASSRYRGQGVYGYTF.

This clone came up a few times. V and J are TRBV19 and TRBJ1-5; no clear D. Germline CDR1 is LNHDA and CDR2 is SQIVND (reference sequence). This CDR3 has 12 amino acids. V was trimmed by 6 bases and J by 8 bases, leaving 11 bases between them. CDR3 residues: CASRPSSEPQHF. CDR3 in DNA: TGTGCCAGTAGACCTAGTTCGGAGCCCCAGCATTTT. The whole variable domain, remainder taken from reference TRBV19 and TRBJ1-5, is DGGITQSPKYLFRKEGQNVTLSCEQNLNHDAMYWYRQDPGQGLRLIYYSQIVNDFQKGDIAEGYSVSREKKESFPLTVTSAQKNPTAFYLCASRPSSEPQHFGDGTRLSIL.

The chain couples TRBV6-6 to TRBJ2-7; D perhaps matches TRBD2 (7 bases). The CDR3 length is 16 residues. V lost 0 bases and J lost 3, with 15 bases in between. Looked up from germline, CDR1 is MNHNY and CDR2 is SVGAGI (reference sequence). The DNA of the CDR3 is TGTGCCAGCAGTTACTCGAAACAGGGAGGGAGCTACGAGCAGTACTTC. It is translated as CASSYSKQGGSYEQYF.